This T cell receptor beta chain was obtained from a study of shared clonotypes between healthy human individuals. The repertoire was sequenced with immunoSEQ multiplex PCR; TCRdb's copy has only in-frame clones and lacks some. The data show about 2 million clones, 85% to 95% seen once. The CDR3 sequence is 17 residues long. Germline CDR1 is MNHEY and CDR2 is SMNVEV (reference sequence). The V gene end was trimmed by 0 bases and the J gene end by 0 bases; junction bases not matched to a gene: 5. The chain combines TRBV27 with TRBJ2-7; TRBD1 aligns across 10 bases. Sequenced input: naive CD4+ T cells sorted from blood. Subset described: CD45RA+ positively selected. The receptor was isolated from a man younger than 30 in good health. CDR3 sequence: CASSLSQGQGSSYEQYF. CDR3 DNA: TGTGCCAGCAGTTTATCCCAGGGACAGGGGAGCTCCTACGAGCAGTACTTC.